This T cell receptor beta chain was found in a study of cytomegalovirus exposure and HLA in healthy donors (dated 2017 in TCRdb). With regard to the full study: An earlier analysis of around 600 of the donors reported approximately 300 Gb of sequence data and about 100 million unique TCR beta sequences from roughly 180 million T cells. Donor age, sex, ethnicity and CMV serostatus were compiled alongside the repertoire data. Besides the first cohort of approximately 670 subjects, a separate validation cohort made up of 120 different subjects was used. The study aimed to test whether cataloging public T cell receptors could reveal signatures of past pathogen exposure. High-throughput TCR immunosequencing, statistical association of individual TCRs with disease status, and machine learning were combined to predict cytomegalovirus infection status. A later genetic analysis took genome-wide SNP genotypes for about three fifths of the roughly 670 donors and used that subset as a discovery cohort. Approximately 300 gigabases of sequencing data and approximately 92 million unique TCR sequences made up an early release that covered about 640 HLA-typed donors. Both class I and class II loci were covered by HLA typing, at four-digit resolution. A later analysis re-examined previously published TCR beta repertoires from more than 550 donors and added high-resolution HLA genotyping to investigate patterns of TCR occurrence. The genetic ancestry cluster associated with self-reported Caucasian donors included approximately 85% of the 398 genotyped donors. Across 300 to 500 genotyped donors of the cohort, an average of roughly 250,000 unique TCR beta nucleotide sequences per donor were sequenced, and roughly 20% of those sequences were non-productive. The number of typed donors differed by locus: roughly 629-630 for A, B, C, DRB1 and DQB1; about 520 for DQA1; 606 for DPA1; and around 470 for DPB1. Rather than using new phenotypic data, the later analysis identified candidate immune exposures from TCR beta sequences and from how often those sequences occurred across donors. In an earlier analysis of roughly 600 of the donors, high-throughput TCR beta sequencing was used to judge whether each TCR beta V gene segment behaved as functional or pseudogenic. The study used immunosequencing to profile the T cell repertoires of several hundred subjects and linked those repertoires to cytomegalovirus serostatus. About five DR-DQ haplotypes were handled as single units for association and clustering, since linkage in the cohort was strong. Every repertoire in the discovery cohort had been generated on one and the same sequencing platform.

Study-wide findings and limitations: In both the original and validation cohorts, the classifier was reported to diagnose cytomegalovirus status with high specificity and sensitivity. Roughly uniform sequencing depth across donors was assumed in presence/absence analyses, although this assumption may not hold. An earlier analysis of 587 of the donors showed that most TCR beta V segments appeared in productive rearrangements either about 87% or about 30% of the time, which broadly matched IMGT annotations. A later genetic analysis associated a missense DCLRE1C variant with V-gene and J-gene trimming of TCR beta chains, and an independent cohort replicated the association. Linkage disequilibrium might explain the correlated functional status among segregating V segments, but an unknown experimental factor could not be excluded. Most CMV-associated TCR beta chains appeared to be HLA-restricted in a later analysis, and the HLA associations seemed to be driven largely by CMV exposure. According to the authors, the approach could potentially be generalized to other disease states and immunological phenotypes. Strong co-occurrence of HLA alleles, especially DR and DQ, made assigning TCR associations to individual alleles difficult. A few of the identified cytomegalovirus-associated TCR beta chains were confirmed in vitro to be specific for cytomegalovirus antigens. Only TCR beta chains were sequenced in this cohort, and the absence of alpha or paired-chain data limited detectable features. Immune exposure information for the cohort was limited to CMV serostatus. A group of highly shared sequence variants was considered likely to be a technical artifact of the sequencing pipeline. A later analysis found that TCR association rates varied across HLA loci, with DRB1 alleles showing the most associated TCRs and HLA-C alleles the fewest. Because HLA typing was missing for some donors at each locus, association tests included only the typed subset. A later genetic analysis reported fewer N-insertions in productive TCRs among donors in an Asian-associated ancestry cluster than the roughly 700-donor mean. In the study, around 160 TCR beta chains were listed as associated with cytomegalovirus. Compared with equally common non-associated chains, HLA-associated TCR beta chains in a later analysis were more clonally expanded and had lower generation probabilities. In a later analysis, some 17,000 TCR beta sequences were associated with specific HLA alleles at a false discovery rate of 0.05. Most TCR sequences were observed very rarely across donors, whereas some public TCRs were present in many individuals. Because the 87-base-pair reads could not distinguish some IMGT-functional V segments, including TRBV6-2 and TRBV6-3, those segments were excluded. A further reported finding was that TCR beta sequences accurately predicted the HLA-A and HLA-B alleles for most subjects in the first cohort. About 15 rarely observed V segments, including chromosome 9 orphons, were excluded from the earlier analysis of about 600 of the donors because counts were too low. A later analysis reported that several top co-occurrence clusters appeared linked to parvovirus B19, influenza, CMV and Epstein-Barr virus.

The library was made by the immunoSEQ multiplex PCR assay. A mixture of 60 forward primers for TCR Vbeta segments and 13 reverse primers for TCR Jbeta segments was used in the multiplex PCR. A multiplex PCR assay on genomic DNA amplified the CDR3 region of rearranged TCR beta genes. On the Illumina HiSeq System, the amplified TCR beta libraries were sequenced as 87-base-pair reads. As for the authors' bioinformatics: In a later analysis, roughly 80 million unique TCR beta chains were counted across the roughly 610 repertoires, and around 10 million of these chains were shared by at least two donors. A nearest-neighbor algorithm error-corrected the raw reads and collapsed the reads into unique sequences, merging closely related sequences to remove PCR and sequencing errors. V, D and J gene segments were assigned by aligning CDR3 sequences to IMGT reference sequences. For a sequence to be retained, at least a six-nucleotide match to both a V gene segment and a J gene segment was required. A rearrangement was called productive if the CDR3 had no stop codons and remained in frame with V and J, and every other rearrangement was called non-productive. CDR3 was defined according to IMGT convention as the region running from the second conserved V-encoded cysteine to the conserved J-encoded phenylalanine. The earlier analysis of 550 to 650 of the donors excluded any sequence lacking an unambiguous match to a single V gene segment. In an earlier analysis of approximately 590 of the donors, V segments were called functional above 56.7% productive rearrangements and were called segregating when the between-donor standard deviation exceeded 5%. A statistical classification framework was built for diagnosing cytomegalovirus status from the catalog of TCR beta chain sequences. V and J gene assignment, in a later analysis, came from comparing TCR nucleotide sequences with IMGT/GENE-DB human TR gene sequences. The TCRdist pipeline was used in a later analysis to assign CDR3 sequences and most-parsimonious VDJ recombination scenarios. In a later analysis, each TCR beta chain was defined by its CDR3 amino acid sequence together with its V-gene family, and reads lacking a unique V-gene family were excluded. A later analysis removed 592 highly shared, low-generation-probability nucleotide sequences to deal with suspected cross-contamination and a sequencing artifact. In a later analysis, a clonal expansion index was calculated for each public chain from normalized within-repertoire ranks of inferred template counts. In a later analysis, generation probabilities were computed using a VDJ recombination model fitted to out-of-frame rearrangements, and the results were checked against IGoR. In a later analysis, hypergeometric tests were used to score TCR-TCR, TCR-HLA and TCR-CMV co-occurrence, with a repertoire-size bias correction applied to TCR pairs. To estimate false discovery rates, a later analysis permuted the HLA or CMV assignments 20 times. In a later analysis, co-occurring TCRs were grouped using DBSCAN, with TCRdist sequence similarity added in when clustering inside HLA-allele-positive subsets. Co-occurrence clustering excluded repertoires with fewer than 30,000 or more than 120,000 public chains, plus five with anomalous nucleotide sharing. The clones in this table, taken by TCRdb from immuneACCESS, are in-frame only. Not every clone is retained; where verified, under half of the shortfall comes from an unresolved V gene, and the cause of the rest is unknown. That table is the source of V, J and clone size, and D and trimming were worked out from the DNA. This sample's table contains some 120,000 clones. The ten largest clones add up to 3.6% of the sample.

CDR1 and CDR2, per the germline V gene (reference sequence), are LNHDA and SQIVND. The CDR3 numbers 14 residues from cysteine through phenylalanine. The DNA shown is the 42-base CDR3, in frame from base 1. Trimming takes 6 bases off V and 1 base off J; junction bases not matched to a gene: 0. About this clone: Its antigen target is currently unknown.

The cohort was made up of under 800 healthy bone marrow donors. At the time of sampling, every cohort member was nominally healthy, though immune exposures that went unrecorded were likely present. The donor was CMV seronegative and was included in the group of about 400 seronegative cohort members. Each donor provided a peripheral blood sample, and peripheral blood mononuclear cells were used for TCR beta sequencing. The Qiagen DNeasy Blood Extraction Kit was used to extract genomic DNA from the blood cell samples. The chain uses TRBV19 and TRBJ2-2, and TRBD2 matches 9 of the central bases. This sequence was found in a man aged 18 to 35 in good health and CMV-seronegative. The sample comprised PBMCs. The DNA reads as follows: TGTGCCAGTAGGACTAGCGGGAACACCGGGGAGCTGTTTTTT. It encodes CASRTSGNTGELFF.